These 14 T cell receptor beta chains were all obtained from the same sample, sequenced in a study of shared clonotypes between healthy human individuals. The repertoire was sequenced with immunoSEQ multiplex PCR; TCRdb's copy has only in-frame clones and lacks some. The sample yields some 2,500,000 clones, under 95% seen once. Sequences were obtained from naive CD4+ T cells from PBMCs. Sample subset: CD45RA+ positively selected. Receptor source: a man between 18 and 35 years old in good health. Some clones in this sample may be carry-over from other donors' samples.

This rearrangement joins TRBV4-3 to TRBJ1-1, with a possible D match to TRBD1 (6 bases). V was trimmed by 2 bases and J by 0 bases, leaving 16 bases between them. CDR1 is LGHNA, CDR2 YSLEER, per germline. The CDR3 sequence is 17 residues long. As DNA, the CDR3 is TGCGCCAGCAGCCAACGCAGGTGGGGGGACATGAACACTGAAGCTTTCTTT. Its translation is CASSQRRWGDMNTEAFF.

On this clone: In the same sample, other DNA sequences code for this CDR3. The V gene is TRBV5-6, the J gene TRBJ2-3; no firm D call. The germline gives CDR1 SGHDT, CDR2 YYEEEE. The CDR3 runs 13 residues. Trimming pared 0 bases from V and 3 bases from J, leaving 5 bases between. The CDR3: CASSLDRTDTQYF. CDR3 nucleotides: TGTGCCAGCAGCTTGGATCGTACAGATACGCAGTATTTT.

The V and J genes are TRBV11-2 and TRBJ1-3; perhaps TRBD1 as D (5 bases). The CDR3 is 16 residues long. CDR1 and CDR2 (germline): SGHAT, FQNNGV. The ends were cut back, 4 bases at V and 2 bases at J, with 15 bases in the middle. CDR3 DNA: TGTGCCAGCAGCTCCCCCACCAGGGTCGCTGGAAACACCATATATTTT. Translation gives CASSSPTRVAGNTIYF.

The rearrangement links TRBV14 to TRBJ2-3; D is uncertain. This CDR3 is built from 15 residues. From germline, CDR1 is SGHDN and CDR2 FVKESK. V was shortened by 3 bases and J by 3 bases, with 13 bases between the two germline ends. CDR3 loop: CASSQAPVGTDTQYF. The CDR3 DNA reads as TGTGCCAGCAGCCAGGCACCGGTCGGGACAGATACGCAGTATTTT. The complete variable domain, with remaining parts taken from reference TRBV14 and TRBJ2-3, reads EAGVTQFPSHSVIEKGQTVTLRCDPISGHDNLYWYRRVMGKEIKFLLHFVKESKQDESGMPNNRFLAERTGGTYSTLKVQPAELEDSGVYFCASSQAPVGTDTQYFGPGTRLTVL.

This clone came up once. The chain has TRBV15 and TRBJ1-5, with D perhaps TRBD1 (6 bases). Germline V gene lookup returns CDR1 LNHNV and CDR2 YYDKDF (reference sequence). With 2 bases removed from V and 0 bases from J, the gap between germline ends came to 8 bases. This CDR3 comprises 15 residues. CDR3 residues: CATSRSTGSNQPQHF. In nucleotides, the CDR3 is TGTGCCACCAGCAGATCGACAGGTAGCAATCAGCCCCAGCATTTT.

The gene calls are TRBV10-1 and TRBJ2-1, with 11 positions matching TRBD1. The junction had 1 base not matched to a gene; V was cut back by 3 bases and J by 6 bases. The CDR3 loop spans 14 amino acids. CDR1 WNHNN and CDR2 SYGVQD come from the germline V gene (reference sequence). The CDR3 region is CASSEGTGGNEQFF. For the CDR3, the DNA is TGCGCCAGCAGTGAAGGGACAGGGGGCAATGAGCAGTTCTTC.

The J gene is TRBJ2-7, the V gene TRBV28; 8 nucleotides match TRBD1. Germline assignment: CDR1 MDHEN and CDR2 SYDVKM. CDR3 size: 13 residues. V lost 8 bases to trimming and J lost 2 bases; unmatched junction nucleotides: 5. CDR3 bases: TGTGCCAGCTCCGGGACAGGCGCCTACGAGCAGTACTTC. This gives the protein CASSGTGAYEQYF. Based on the CDR3 plus reference TRBV28 and TRBJ2-7, the full variable domain is DVKVTQSSRYLVKRTGEKVFLECVQDMDHENMFWYRQDPGLGLRLIYFSYDVKMKEKGDIPEGYSVSREKKERFSLILESASTNQTSMYLCASSGTGAYEQYFGPGTRLTVT.

The CDR3 protein is CASSPQGGEAFF. In DNA, the CDR3 is TGTGCCAGCAGCCCCCAGGGAGGGGAAGCTTTCTTT. The V gene is TRBV7-3, the J gene TRBJ1-1; possible D gene TRBD1, 5 bases. The ends were cut back, 5 bases at V and 8 bases at J, with 12 bases in the middle. The length of the CDR3 is 12 residues. The germline V gene has CDR1 SGHTA and CDR2 FQGTGA.

This clone showed up just once. The CDR3 region has the DNA TGTGCCAGCAGCCCCTGGGAGCGGGAACCCACAGATACGCAGTATTTT. It translates to CASSPWEREPTDTQYF. The chain couples TRBV28 to TRBJ2-3, with 7 positions matching TRBD2. The CDR3 is made up of 16 amino acids. Per the germline V gene, CDR1 is MDHEN and CDR2 is SYDVKM. V was pared by 6 bases and J by 2 bases, with 11 bases of the junction left unmatched. The complete variable domain, with remaining parts taken from reference TRBV28 and TRBJ2-3, reads DVKVTQSSRYLVKRTGEKVFLECVQDMDHENMFWYRQDPGLGLRLIYFSYDVKMKEKGDIPEGYSVSREKKERFSLILESASTNQTSMYLCASSPWEREPTDTQYFGPGTRLTVL.

The chain uses TRBV5-1 and TRBJ2-1; D is uncertain. The CDR3 contains 15 residues. Germline CDR1 is SGHRS and CDR2 is YFSETQ. V was pared by 0 bases and J by 8 bases, with 15 bases between. The CDR3 sequence is CASSLGQGITDEQFF. DNA for the CDR3: TGCGCCAGCAGCTTGGGCCAAGGGATAACGGATGAGCAGTTCTTC.

The V gene is TRBV11-2, the J gene TRBJ2-7, with D perhaps matching TRBD2 (5 bases). Trimming took 5 bases from V and 12 from J, leaving 17 bases between them. The CDR3 is 12 amino acids. CDR1 is SGHAT and CDR2 is FQNNGV in the germline V gene. The CDR3 here is CASSRPGLLPYF. In DNA form, the CDR3 reads TGTGCCAGCAGCCGCCCCGGACTCCTCCCGTACTTC.

The rearrangement links TRBV5-1 to TRBJ1-2, with no clear D. V was trimmed by 4 bases and J by 6 bases, leaving 16 bases between them. This CDR3 is built from 14 residues. Germline CDR1 is SGHRS and CDR2 is YFSETQ. The chain's CDR3 is CASSPPDRLDGYTF. CDR3 sequence (DNA): TGCGCCAGCAGCCCCCCGGACCGCTTAGATGGCTACACCTTC.

The chain combines TRBV9 with TRBJ2-1, with D possibly TRBD1 on 6 matching bases. The V gene's germline CDR1 is SGDLS and CDR2 YYNGEE. Trimming took off 4 bases at V and 8 bases at J, with 19 bases between the two ends. CDR3 length: 15 residues. The CDR3 DNA reads as TGTGCCAGCAGCCCTCCCAGGGGCAATTTTGATGAGCAGTTCTTC. This codes for CASSPPRGNFDEQFF.

J is TRBJ1-6 and V is TRBV4-1, with no clear D. Germline lookup yields CDR1 MGHRA and CDR2 YSYEKL. Trimming shortened V by 1 base and J by 0 bases, and 10 bases separated the two germline ends. CDR3 length: 17 residues. The chain's CDR3 is CASSQGRGSSYNSPLHF. CDR3 sequence (DNA): TGCGCCAGCAGCCAAGGGAGAGGGAGCTCCTATAATTCACCCCTCCACTTT.